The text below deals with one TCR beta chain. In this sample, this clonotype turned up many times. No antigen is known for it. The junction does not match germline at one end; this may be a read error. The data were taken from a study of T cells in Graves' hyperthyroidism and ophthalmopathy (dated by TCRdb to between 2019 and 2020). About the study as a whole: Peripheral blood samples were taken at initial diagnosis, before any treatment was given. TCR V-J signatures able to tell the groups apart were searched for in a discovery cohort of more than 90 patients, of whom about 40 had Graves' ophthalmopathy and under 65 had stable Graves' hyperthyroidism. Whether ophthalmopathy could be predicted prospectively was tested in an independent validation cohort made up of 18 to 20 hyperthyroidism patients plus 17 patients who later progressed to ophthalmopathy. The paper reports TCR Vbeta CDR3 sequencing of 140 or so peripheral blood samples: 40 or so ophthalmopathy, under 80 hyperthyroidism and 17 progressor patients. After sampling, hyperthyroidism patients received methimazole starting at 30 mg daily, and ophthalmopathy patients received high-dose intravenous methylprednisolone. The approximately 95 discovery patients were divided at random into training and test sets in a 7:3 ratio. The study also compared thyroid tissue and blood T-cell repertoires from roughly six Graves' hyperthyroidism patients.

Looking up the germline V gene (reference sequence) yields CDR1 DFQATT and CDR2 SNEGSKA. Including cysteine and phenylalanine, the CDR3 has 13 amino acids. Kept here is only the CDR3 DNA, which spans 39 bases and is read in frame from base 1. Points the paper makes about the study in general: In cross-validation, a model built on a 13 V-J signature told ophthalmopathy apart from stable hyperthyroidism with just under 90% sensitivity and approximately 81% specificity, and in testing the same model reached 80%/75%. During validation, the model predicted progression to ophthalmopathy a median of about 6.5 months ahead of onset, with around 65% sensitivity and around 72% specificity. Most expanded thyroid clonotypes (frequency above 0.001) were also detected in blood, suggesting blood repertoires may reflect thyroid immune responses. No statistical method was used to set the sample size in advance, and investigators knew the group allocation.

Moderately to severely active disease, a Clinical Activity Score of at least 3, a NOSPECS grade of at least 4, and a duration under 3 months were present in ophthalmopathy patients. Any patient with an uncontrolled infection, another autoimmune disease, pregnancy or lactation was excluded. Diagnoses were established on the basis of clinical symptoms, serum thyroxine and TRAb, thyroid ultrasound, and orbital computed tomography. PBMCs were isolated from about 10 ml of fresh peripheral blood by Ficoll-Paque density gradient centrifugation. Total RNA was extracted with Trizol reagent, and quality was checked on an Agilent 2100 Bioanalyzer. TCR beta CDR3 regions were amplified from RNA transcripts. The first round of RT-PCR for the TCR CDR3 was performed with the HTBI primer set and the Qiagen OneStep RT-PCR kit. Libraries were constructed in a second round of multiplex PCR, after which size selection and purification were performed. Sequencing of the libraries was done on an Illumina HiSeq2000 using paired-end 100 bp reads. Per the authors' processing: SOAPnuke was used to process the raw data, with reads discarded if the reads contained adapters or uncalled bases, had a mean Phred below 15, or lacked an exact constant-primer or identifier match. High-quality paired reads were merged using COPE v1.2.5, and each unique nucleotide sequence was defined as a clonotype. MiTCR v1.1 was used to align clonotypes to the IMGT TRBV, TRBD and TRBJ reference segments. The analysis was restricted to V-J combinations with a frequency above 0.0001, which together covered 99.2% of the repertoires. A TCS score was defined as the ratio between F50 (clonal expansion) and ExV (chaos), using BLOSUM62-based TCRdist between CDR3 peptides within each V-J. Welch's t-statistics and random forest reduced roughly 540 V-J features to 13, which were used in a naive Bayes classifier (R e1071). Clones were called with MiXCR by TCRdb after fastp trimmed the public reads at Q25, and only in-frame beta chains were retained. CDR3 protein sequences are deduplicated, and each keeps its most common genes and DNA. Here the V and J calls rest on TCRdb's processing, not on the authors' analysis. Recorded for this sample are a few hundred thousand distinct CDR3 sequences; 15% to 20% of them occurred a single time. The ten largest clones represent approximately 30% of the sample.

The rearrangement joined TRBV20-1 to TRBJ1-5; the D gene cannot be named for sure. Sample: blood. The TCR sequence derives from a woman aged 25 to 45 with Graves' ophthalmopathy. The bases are TGCAGTGCGAGAGGCCCAAGCAATCAGCCCCAGCATTTT. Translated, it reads CSARGPSNQPQHF.